The clone carrying this TCR beta chain showed up just a few times. Its antigen is not known. Combining a sample-barcoded 5' primer with a J-beta primer mix, a second PCR ran for roughly 6 to 11 cycles. Every molecule of cDNA carried a tag from a template-switch adaptor with 12 random nucleotides. TCRdb ran MiXCR on the 5' RACE reads and lists one entry per CDR3 protein. The sample yields roughly 680,000 distinct CDR3 sequences, more than 20% seen once. Germline-derived CDR1 and CDR2 are MDHEN and SYDVKM. The CDR3 length is 16 residues. The V gene end was trimmed by 3 bases and the J gene end by 3 bases; junction bases not matched to a gene: 8. This sample was included in a study of blood T cells in healthy people across ages. The overall study: About one barcoded beta molecule per two T cells was captured by template switching.

Whole-study findings and limits: The donors' CMV status was not determined, possibly confounding changes in expanded clonotypes. Unsorted PBMC input precluded a conclusive naive versus antigen-experienced comparison.

Input material: blood. The clonotype was recovered from a man aged 65 to 85 in good health. The genes are TRBV28 and TRBJ2-4; 7 positions match TRBD2. The CDR3 nucleotides read TGTGCCAGCAGTTTCGGGGGGAGGGACGGCAAAAACATTCAGTACTTC. Protein product: CASSFGGRDGKNIQYF.